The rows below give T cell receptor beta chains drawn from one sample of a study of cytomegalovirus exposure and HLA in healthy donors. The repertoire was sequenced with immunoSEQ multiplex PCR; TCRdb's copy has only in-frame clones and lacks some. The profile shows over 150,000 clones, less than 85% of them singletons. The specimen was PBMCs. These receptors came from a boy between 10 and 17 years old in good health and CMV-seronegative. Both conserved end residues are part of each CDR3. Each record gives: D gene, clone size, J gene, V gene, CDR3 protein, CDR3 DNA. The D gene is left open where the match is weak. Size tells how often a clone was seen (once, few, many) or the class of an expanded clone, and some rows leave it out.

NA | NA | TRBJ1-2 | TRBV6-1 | CASSESGDYGYTF | TGTGCCAGCAGTGAATCGGGGGATTATGGCTACACCTTC
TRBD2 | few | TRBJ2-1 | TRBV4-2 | CASSRKGGPGLDSYNEQFF | TGTGCCAGCAGCCGAAAAGGGGGGCCGGGACTAGATAGCTACAATGAGCAGTTCTTC
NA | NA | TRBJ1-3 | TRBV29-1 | CSVRGSSGNTIYF | TGCAGCGTTCGTGGTAGCTCTGGAAACACCATATATTTT
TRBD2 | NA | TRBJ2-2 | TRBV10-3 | CAISLAGGDTGELFF | TGTGCCATCAGTCTAGCGGGGGGGGACACCGGGGAGCTGTTTTTT
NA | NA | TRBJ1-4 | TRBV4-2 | CASSRGSRINEKLFF | TGTGCCAGCAGCCGCGGGAGTCGCATTAATGAAAAACTGTTTTTT
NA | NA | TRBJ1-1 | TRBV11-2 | CASRQVRGKNTEAFF | TGTGCCAGCAGGCAAGTCAGGGGCAAGAACACTGAAGCTTTCTTT
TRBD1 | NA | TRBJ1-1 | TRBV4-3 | CASSQAPGQGAARAFF | TGCGCCAGCAGCCAAGCTCCCGGACAGGGGGCGGCTCGAGCTTTCTTT
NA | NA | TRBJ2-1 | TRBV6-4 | CASSHNREQFF | TGTGCCAGCAGTCACAACAGAGAGCAGTTCTTC
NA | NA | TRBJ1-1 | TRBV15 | CATSRVAGGTEAFF | TGTGCCACCAGCAGAGTCGCCGGTGGCACTGAAGCTTTCTTT
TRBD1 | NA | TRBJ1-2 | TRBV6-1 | CASRGTVLTNYGYTF | TGTGCCAGCAGGGGGACAGTCCTTACTAACTATGGCTACACCTTC
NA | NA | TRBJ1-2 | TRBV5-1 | CASSPGGEYYTF | TGCGCCAGCAGCCCCGGAGGGGAATACTACACCTTC
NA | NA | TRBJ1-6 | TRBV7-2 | CASSLIGLTESPLHF | TGTGCCAGCAGCTTAATCGGACTGACTGAGTCACCCCTCCACTTT
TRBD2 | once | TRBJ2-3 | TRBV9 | CASSARRGGGPDTQYF | TGTGCCAGCAGCGCCCGGCGGGGCGGGGGGCCAGATACGCAGTATTTT
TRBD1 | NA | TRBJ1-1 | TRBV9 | CASSPRQGMNTEAFF | TGTGCCAGCAGCCCCCGACAGGGAATGAACACTGAAGCTTTCTTT
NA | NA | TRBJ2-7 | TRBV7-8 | CASSLRGGLEQYF | TGTGCCAGCAGCTTAAGGGGGGGGCTCGAGCAGTACTTC
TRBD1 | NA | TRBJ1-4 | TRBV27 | CASGTGVGEKLFF | TGTGCCAGCGGGACAGGGGTCGGAGAAAAACTGTTTTTT
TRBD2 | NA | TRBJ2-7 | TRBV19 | CASSPSGSKDEQYF | TGTGCCAGTAGTCCTAGCGGGAGTAAGGACGAGCAGTACTTC
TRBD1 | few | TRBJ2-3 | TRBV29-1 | CSACLPTGGYTDTQYF | TGCAGCGCCTGCCTCCCGACAGGGGGATACACAGATACGCAGTATTTT
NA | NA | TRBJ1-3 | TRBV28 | CASSFGDSSGNTIYF | TGTGCCAGCAGCTTCGGGGACTCCTCTGGAAACACCATATATTTT
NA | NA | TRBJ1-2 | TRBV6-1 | CASTVNYGYTF | TGTGCCAGCACAGTTAACTATGGCTACACCTTC
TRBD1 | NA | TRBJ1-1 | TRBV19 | CASRNRGGTEAFF | TGTGCCAGTAGAAACAGGGGAGGCACTGAAGCTTTCTTT
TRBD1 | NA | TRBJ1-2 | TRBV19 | CASSIDPGQRFYGYTF | TGTGCCAGTAGTATCGATCCGGGACAGCGCTTCTATGGCTACACCTTC
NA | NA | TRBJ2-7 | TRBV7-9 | CASSSPRDYEQYF | TGTGCCAGCAGCTCGCCAAGAGATTACGAGCAGTACTTC
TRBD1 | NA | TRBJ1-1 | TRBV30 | CAWGYDRGRRTEAFF | TGTGCCTGGGGCTATGACAGGGGGCGCCGCACTGAAGCTTTCTTT
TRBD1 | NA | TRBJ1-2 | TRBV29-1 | CSVDDRGRNYGYTF | TGCAGCGTTGACGACAGGGGGCGTAACTATGGCTACACCTTC
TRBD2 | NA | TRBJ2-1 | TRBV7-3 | CASSLGLAGNEQFF | TGTGCCAGCAGCCTCGGACTAGCGGGCAATGAGCAGTTCTTC
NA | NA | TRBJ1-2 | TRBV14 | CASSRTSYGYTF | TGTGCCAGCAGCCGGACAAGTTATGGCTACACCTTC
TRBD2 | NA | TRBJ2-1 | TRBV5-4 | CASSFKRLAGDSEQFF | TGTGCCAGCAGCTTTAAACGCCTAGCGGGGGATAGTGAGCAGTTCTTC
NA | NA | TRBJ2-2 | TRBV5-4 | CASSLLRSAGNTGELFF | TGTGCCAGCAGCTTGCTTAGGTCGGCAGGGAACACCGGGGAGCTGTTTTTT
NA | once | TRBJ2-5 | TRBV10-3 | CAISESTGMETQYF | TGTGCCATCAGTGAGTCTACAGGGATGGAGACCCAGTACTTC
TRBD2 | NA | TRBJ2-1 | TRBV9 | CASSVATGGYNEQFF | TGTGCCAGCAGCGTAGCGACGGGGGGATACAATGAGCAGTTCTTC
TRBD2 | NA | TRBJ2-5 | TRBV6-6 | CASSYARTGGEKTQYF | TGTGCCAGCAGTTACGCGAGGACGGGGGGTGAAAAGACCCAGTACTTC
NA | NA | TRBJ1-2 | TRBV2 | CASSGQFNYGYTF | TGTGCCAGCAGTGGACAGTTTAACTATGGCTACACCTTC
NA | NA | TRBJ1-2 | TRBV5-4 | CASRKGLLANYGYTF | TGTGCCAGCAGAAAAGGACTTTTAGCTAACTATGGCTACACCTTC
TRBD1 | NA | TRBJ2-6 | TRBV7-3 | CASSLRTGDSTGANVLTF | TGTGCCAGCAGCTTAAGGACAGGGGATTCGACGGGGGCCAACGTCCTGACTTTC
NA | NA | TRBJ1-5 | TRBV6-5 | CASSYDRFQPQHF | TGTGCCAGCAGTTACGACAGATTCCAGCCCCAGCATTTT
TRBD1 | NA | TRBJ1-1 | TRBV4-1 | CASSRYQGVENEAFF | TGCGCCAGCAGCCGCTACCAGGGGGTCGAAAATGAAGCTTTCTTT
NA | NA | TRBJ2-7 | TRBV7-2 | CASSLSPELYEQYF | TGTGCCAGCAGCTTATCTCCGGAGCTCTACGAGCAGTACTTC
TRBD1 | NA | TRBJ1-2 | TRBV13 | CASSYGTGGDYGYTF | TGTGCCAGCAGCTACGGGACAGGGGGGGACTATGGCTACACCTTC
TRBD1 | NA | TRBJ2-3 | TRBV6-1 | CASSDLTGADTQYF | TGTGCCAGCAGTGATCTGACAGGGGCCGATACGCAGTATTTT
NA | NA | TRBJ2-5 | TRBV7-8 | CASSLEAGQRWETQYF | TGTGCCAGCAGCTTAGAGGCAGGACAGAGATGGGAGACCCAGTACTTC
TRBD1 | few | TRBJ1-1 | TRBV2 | CASRVTGTGVNTEAFF | TGTGCCAGCAGAGTCACAGGGACAGGGGTGAACACTGAAGCTTTCTTT
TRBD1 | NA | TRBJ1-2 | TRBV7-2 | CASSLRQGRDGYTF | TGTGCCAGCAGTCTCAGACAGGGGAGGGATGGCTACACCTTC
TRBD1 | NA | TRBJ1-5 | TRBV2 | CASSEGQGRQPQHF | TGTGCCAGCAGTGAGGGACAGGGTCGCCAGCCCCAGCATTTT
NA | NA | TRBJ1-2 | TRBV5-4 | CASSLAAGRDSYYGYTF | TGTGCCAGCAGCTTGGCGGCAGGCCGAGATTCCTACTATGGCTACACCTTC
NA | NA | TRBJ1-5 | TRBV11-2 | CASSLVAGPGRDQPQHF | TGTGCCAGCAGCTTAGTTGCTGGCCCCGGGAGGGATCAGCCCCAGCATTTT
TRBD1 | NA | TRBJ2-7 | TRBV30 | CAWNVDRGSYEQYF | TGTGCCTGGAATGTGGACAGGGGCTCCTACGAGCAGTACTTC